This T cell receptor beta chain derives from a study of T cells in Graves' hyperthyroidism and ophthalmopathy. Broader study findings: A model of 13 V-J pairs discriminated ophthalmopathy from stable hyperthyroidism. With a median lead of approximately 6 months before onset, the model predicted ophthalmopathy.

Regions amplified from RNA transcripts were the TCR beta CDR3 regions. First-round RT-PCR with HTBI primers amplified the TCR CDR3 region. TCRdb re-called the multiplex PCR reads through MiXCR, storing one row per CDR3 protein. The table has some 350,000 distinct CDR3 sequences, 15% to 20% seen once; the top ten hold 3% to 4.5%. This clonotype was observed at least ten times. The antigen is unknown. Per the germline V gene, CDR1 is GTSNPN and CDR2 is SVGIG (reference sequence). This CDR3 is 16 amino acids long. Germline trimming cut 0 bases from V and 4 bases from J; bases unmatched to any gene: 7. V gene TRBV30 combines with J gene TRBJ2-5; 11 bases are a match to TRBD2. This clonotype was sampled from a woman between 18 and 30 years old with Graves' hyperthyroidism. Sequenced: blood. Here the CDR3 DNA reads TGTGCCTGGAGTGTAGGTAGCGGGGGGGTTCGAGAGACCCAGTACTTC. Translation gives CAWSVGSGGVRETQYF.